The 9 T cell receptor beta chains in this list originate from one sample, sequenced in a study of T cells in Graves' hyperthyroidism and ophthalmopathy. Using RNA transcripts as the source, TCR beta CDR3 regions were amplified. The primer set for the first-round RT-PCR of the TCR CDR3 was HTBI. In TCRdb, the multiplex PCR reads were re-called with MiXCR into one record per CDR3 protein. The repertoire holds about 290,000 distinct CDR3 sequences, with roughly an eighth as singletons. The sequenced material came from blood. All receptors come from a woman aged 40 to 55 with Graves' hyperthyroidism.

The chain uses TRBV10-3 and TRBJ1-2; D is ambiguous. Trimming took 10 bases from V and 4 from J, leaving 13 bases between them. The CDR3 is 12 amino acids. Germline CDR1 reads ENHRY; CDR2 reads SYGVKD. This chain's CDR3 is CATRRVGYGYTF. CDR3 in DNA: TGTGCCACGAGAAGGGTCGGCTATGGCTACACCTTC.

This clonotype was counted many times. The chain links TRBV6-1 to TRBJ1-5, with D hard to call. The CDR3 spans 13 residues. Trimming stripped 5 bases from V and 7 bases from J, with 12 bases between. In germline, CDR1 is MNHNS, CDR2 SASEGT. CDR3 amino acids: CASSPDPGQPQHF. CDR3 nucleotides: TGTGCCAGCAGTCCAGACCCCGGACAGCCCCAGCATTTT.

This sequence joins TRBV27 and TRBJ1-5, with D possibly matching TRBD1 (6 bases). The CDR3 loop spans 16 amino acids. CDR1 and CDR2 (germline): MNHEY, SMNVEV (reference sequence). Trimming took 5 bases from V and 1 from J, leaving 15 bases between them. The CDR3 reads CASSPAFRGSNQPQHF. The CDR3 DNA reads TGTGCCAGCAGTCCTGCTTTCAGGGGAAGCAATCAGCCCCAGCATTTT.

This clonotype was picked up many times. CDR3 sequence: CASLDPLTGSNSPLHF. The CDR3 DNA sequence: TGTGCCAGCCTCGATCCTTTGACAGGGTCAAATTCACCCCTCCACTTT. This chain uses TRBV7-2 with TRBJ1-6; 7 bases align to TRBD1. The V and J ends lost 8 bases and 7 bases, in that order; junction bases with no gene match: 14. Looked up from germline, CDR1 is SGHTA and CDR2 is FQGNSA. The CDR3 is 16 residues long.

The chain has TRBV12-3 or TRBV12-4 and TRBJ2-6, with a possible D match to TRBD1 (6 bases). Trimming took 8 bases from V and 1 from J, leaving 12 bases between them. The CDR3 spans 15 residues. CDR3: CASHNRESGANVLTF. The CDR3 bases are TGTGCCAGCCACAACAGGGAGTCTGGGGCCAACGTCCTGACTTTC.

This clonotype has at least ten counts. The gene calls are TRBV11-2 and TRBJ2-1; a possible D gene is TRBD2 (6 bases). This CDR3 has 15 amino acids. CDR1 is SGHAT, CDR2 FQNNGV, per germline. V was clipped by 2 bases and J by 6 bases, with 14 bases between them. The CDR3 here is CASSLFLTSSNEQFF. CDR3 coding DNA: TGTGCCAGCAGCTTATTCCTCACTAGCTCCAATGAGCAGTTCTTC.

The J gene is TRBJ2-5, the V gene TRBV5-5; the match to TRBD1 covers 9 bases. Per germline, CDR1 SGHKS and CDR2 YYEKEE (reference sequence). Trimming cost V 3 bases and J 5 bases; bases outside gene matches: 17. CDR3 length: 18 residues. CDR3 loop: CASSSTRTRDRVSETQYF. Here the CDR3 DNA reads TGTGCCAGCAGCTCGACAAGGACCAGGGACAGGGTTTCGGAGACCCAGTACTTC.

With regard to this clonotype: A read error may account for a junction end that differs from germline. This rearrangement joins TRBV6-1 to TRBJ1-5; D perhaps matches TRBD1 (6 bases). This CDR3 is built from 15 residues. CDR1 and CDR2 (germline): MNHNS, SASEGT. The CDR3: CASSGAGVGNQRQHF. CDR3 bases: TGTGCCAGTTCGGGGGCGGGTGTCGGCAATCAGCGCCAGCATTTT.

The sample holds many counts of this clonotype. This chain links TRBV11-3 with TRBJ1-1, with D unclear. The CDR3 contains 14 residues. Looked up from germline, CDR1 is SGHNT and CDR2 is YENEEA. The germline V and J ends were trimmed by 5 bases and 4 bases, with 14 bases remaining between them. In DNA, the CDR3 is TGTGCCAGCAGCCAGAAAGGGTTGGGCACTGAAGCTTTCTTT. This encodes CASSQKGLGTEAFF.